Each of the 14 T cell receptor beta chains below was sequenced from the same sample in a study of CD4 T cells in relation to SARS-CoV-2 and coronaviruses. Assay: immunoSEQ multiplex PCR; the TCRdb copy retains only in-frame clones and omits some. The sample records 15,000 to 20,000 clones, roughly 77% being singletons. The unexposed donors gave CD4+ T cells in about 2011-2018, prior to COVID-19. The cells were cultured for around ten days before CD4+ T cells were isolated. Their cognate antigens are unknown. The sequenced sample was CD4+ T cells from PBMCs, cultured in vitro. The receptors were gathered from a human donor in good health.

This chain connects TRBV10-1 to TRBJ2-3, with 10 bases that match TRBD2. V lost 0 bases, J lost 0 bases, and 6 bases stayed unmatched. The germline CDR1 and CDR2 sequences are WNHNN and SYGVQD (reference sequence). The CDR3 length is 18 residues. The CDR3, as DNA: TGCGCCAGCAGTGAGTCTTCGGCTAGCGGGAGTAGCACAGATACGCAGTATTTT. This codes for CASSESSASGSSTDTQYF.

V gene TRBV24-1 combines with J gene TRBJ2-5; 12 bases align to TRBD2. Trimming removed 2 bases from V and 5 bases from J; junction bases left unmatched: 8. The CDR3 has 17 residues. Germline CDR1 reads KGHDR; CDR2 reads SFDVKD. Here the CDR3 DNA reads TGTGCCACCAGTGATTCACAACTAGCGGGAGGTTTCGAGACCCAGTACTTC. Amino acids: CATSDSQLAGGFETQYF.

The J gene is TRBJ2-5, the V gene TRBV7-7; TRBD2 aligns across 8 bases. V shed 5 bases and J 4 bases; nucleotides not matched to a gene: 9. Germline lookup yields CDR1 SSHAT and CDR2 FNYEAQ (reference sequence). The CDR3 extends over 15 amino acids. CDR3 sequence reads: CASSPQAGVGETQYF. CDR3 coding DNA: TGTGCCAGCAGCCCCCAAGCGGGAGTCGGAGAGACCCAGTACTTC.

This chain connects TRBV5-1 to TRBJ1-4; 7 bases line up with TRBD1. Trimming cost V 7 bases and J 7 bases; bases outside gene matches: 16. The CDR3 loop spans 16 amino acids. Per germline, CDR1 SGHRS and CDR2 YFSETQ. CDR3 residues: CASGLSRGTNFEKLFF. CDR3 bases: TGCGCCAGCGGTTTATCCAGGGGGACCAACTTTGAAAAACTGTTTTTT.

The genes are TRBV19 and TRBJ2-7; tentative D call: TRBD2 (6 bases). The germline V gene has CDR1 LNHDA and CDR2 SQIVND (reference sequence). Trimming took 2 bases from V and 5 from J, leaving 16 bases between them. This CDR3 region has 15 residues. The CDR3 loop reads CASSISGLGEDEQYF. CDR3 coding DNA: TGTGCCAGTAGTATATCGGGCTTGGGGGAGGACGAGCAGTACTTC. Complete variable domain (other parts from reference TRBV19 and TRBJ2-7): DGGITQSPKYLFRKEGQNVTLSCEQNLNHDAMYWYRQDPGQGLRLIYYSQIVNDFQKGDIAEGYSVSREKKESFPLTVTSAQKNPTAFYLCASSISGLGEDEQYFGPGTRLTVT.

The sample holds a few counts of this clone. The chain carries TRBV9 and TRBJ1-3; the D is unclear. The CDR3 loop spans 13 amino acids. The V and J ends lost 7 bases and 4 bases respectively, with 12 bases between them. The germline CDR1 and CDR2 sequences are SGDLS and YYNGEE. CDR3 nucleotides: TGTGCCAGCGCCGGAGTGTGGGGAAACACCATATATTTT. Amino acids: CASAGVWGNTIYF.

This sequence joins TRBV7-8 and TRBJ1-1; a possible D gene is TRBD1 (5 bases). From germline, CDR1 is SGHVS and CDR2 FQNEAQ. This CDR3 has 16 amino acids. V was shortened by 8 bases and J by 4 bases, with 23 bases between the two germline ends. The CDR3 coding sequence is TGTGCCAGCGGAAAAGCGGAGGGGCTCAGGATCACTGAAGCTTTCTTT. It encodes CASGKAEGLRITEAFF.

This clone has only one observation. V gene TRBV3-1 (or the pseudogene TRBV3-2) combines with J gene TRBJ2-1, with 10 bases that match TRBD2. This CDR3 spans 22 amino acids. V lost 6 bases and J lost 0; bases outside the gene matches: 23. CDR1 is LGHDT, CDR2 YNNKEL, per germline (reference sequence). The CDR3 DNA follows: TGTGCCAGCAGGGGAAGGGGTATTTCAGCGGGAGGGCCCTCGAGCTCCTACAATGAGCAGTTCTTC. Amino acids: CASRGRGISAGGPSSSYNEQFF.

The chain combines TRBV9 with TRBJ1-2; D remains ambiguous. This CDR3 is 14 amino acids long. Germline V gives CDR1 SGDLS, CDR2 YYNGEE. The V end was cut by 0 bases, the J end by 4 bases, with 10 bases between. In DNA, the CDR3 is TGTGCCAGCAGCGTAGATACCGGGAGCTATGGCTACACCTTC. It is translated as CASSVDTGSYGYTF.

The chain has TRBV10-1 and TRBJ2-1; possibly TRBD2 for D (5 bases). The CDR3 covers 15 residues. The ends were cut back, 4 bases at V and 1 base at J, with 11 bases in the middle. Germline CDR1 and CDR2: WNHNN and SYGVQD (reference sequence). The CDR3 region is CASSGTRGSYNEQFF. The CDR3 DNA reads TGCGCCAGCAGTGGAACTCGGGGATCCTACAATGAGCAGTTCTTC.

J is TRBJ2-7 and V is TRBV11-2; TRBD2 matches 9 bases. The J segment lost 4 bases and the V segment lost 1 base, leaving 5 bases of the junction unmatched. The CDR3 is 15 amino acids. Germline values: CDR1 SGHAT, CDR2 FQNNGV. Here the CDR3 DNA reads TGTGCCAGCAGCTTAGGGGTAGCGGGGGTTTACGAGCAGTACTTC. Translation gives CASSLGVAGVYEQYF.

The CDR3 DNA is TGCGCCAGCAGCTTCCTAACCGGGCCCCCACGGACTAGCGGGATTTACGAGCAGTACTTC. Translating it yields CASSFLTGPPRTSGIYEQYF. The chain links TRBV5-1 to TRBJ2-7, with 12 bases matching TRBD2. Trimming removed 2 bases from V and 4 bases from J; junction bases left unmatched: 19. The CDR3 sequence is 20 residues long. In germline, CDR1 is SGHRS, CDR2 YFSETQ. The whole variable domain, remainder taken from reference TRBV5-1 and TRBJ2-7, is KAGVTQTPRYLIKTRGQQVTLSCSPISGHRSVSWYQQTPGQGLQFLFEYFSETQRNKGNFPGRFSGRQFSNSRSEMNVSTLELGDSALYLCASSFLTGPPRTSGIYEQYFGPGTRLTVT.

This clone is large by share. The chain employs TRBV27 and TRBJ2-3, with 7 positions matching TRBD2. The CDR3 sequence is 15 residues long. The J segment lost 2 bases and the V segment lost 2 bases, leaving 4 bases of the junction unmatched. In germline, CDR1 is MNHEY, CDR2 SMNVEV (reference sequence). CDR3 residues: CASSLSLAVTDTQYF. Written as DNA, the CDR3 is TGTGCCAGCAGTTTAAGTCTAGCGGTCACAGATACGCAGTATTTT.

This clone showed up just a few times. J is TRBJ2-2 and V is TRBV7-3; D is unresolved. V was cut by 3 bases and J by 4 bases, with 6 bases left in between. CDR3 length: 13 residues. CDR1 is SGHTA, CDR2 FQGTGA, per germline. Here the CDR3 DNA reads TGTGCCAGCAGCTTCCAACCCACCGGGGAGCTGTTTTTT. It is translated as CASSFQPTGELFF.